The 9 T cell receptor beta chains reported below all come from one sample, sequenced in a study of breast tumors, draining lymph nodes, adjacent tissues. TCRdb redid the calling of the multiplex PCR reads with MiXCR, one entry per CDR3 protein. The table includes about 130,000 distinct CDR3 sequences, approximately 20% detected once. Axillary draining lymph nodes of breast cancer patients supplied the node samples. The sequencing sample was made of axillary lymph node tissue. These receptors were collected from a female donor with breast cancer. Some clones in this sample may be carry-over from other donors' samples.

This clonotype was recorded at least ten times. The chain employs TRBV5-1 and TRBJ2-5; D ambiguous. Trimming took off 2 bases at V and 2 bases at J, with 10 bases between the two ends. CDR3 size: 14 residues. Germline V gives CDR1 SGHRS, CDR2 YFSETQ. This chain's CDR3 is CASSFGRLQETQYF. The CDR3 region has the DNA TGCGCCAGCAGCTTCGGGCGTCTACAAGAGACCCAGTACTTC. Using reference TRBV5-1 and TRBJ2-5 for the parts outside the CDR3, the full variable domain is KAGVTQTPRYLIKTRGQQVTLSCSPISGHRSVSWYQQTPGQGLQFLFEYFSETQRNKGNFPGRFSGRQFSNSRSEMNVSTLELGDSALYLCASSFGRLQETQYFGPGTRLLVL.

At least ten counts were recorded for this clonotype. V is TRBV16 and J is TRBJ1-5; 8 bases line up with TRBD1. V was pared by 3 bases and J by 4 bases, with 2 bases of the junction left unmatched. This CDR3 comprises 14 residues. Germline-derived CDR1 and CDR2 are KGHSY and FQNENV. Here the CDR3 reads CASSQGQANQPQHF. DNA for the CDR3: TGTGCCAGCAGCCAGGGACAGGCGAATCAGCCCCAGCATTTT. Supplemented by reference TRBV16 and TRBJ1-5, the full variable domain reads GEEVAQTPKHLVRGEGQKAKLYCAPIKGHSYVFWYQQVLKNEFKFLISFQNENVFDETGMPKERFSAKCLPNSPCSLEIQATKLEDSAVYFCASSQGQANQPQHFGDGTRLSIL.

This clonotype occurred many times. V gene TRBV7-2 combines with J gene TRBJ2-7, with a weak D call TRBD2 (5 bases). The V and J ends lost 0 bases and 9 bases respectively, with 12 bases between them. Germline CDR1 is SGHTA and CDR2 is FQGNSA. CDR3 length equals 13 residues. CDR3 protein: CASSLAEVSVQYF. DNA for the CDR3: TGTGCCAGCAGCTTAGCGGAGGTATCGGTGCAGTACTTC.

This clonotype was detected many times. The chain carries TRBV5-1 and TRBJ2-5, with D hard to call. Germline CDR1 is SGHRS and CDR2 is YFSETQ. V gave up 3 bases and J gave up 2 bases, with 11 bases separating them. CDR3 size: 14 residues. CDR3 coding DNA: TGCGCCAGCAGCTGGATGGCAGATCAAGAGACCCAGTACTTC. Amino acids: CASSWMADQETQYF.

Concerning this clonotype itself: At one of its ends the junction is not consistent with the germline gene, which may arise from a read error. The chain carries TRBV19 and TRBJ2-4; TRBD1 matches 9 bases. Germline lookup yields CDR1 LNHDA and CDR2 SQIVND (reference sequence). The CDR3 runs to 16 residues. The CDR3, as DNA: TGTGCCAGTAGTCCCCTGGACGGGACAGGGAAAAACATTCAGCACTTC. This encodes CASSPLDGTGKNIQHF. The whole variable domain, filled in from reference TRBV19 and TRBJ2-4, reads DGGITQSPKYLFRKEGQNVTLSCEQNLNHDAMYWYRQDPGQGLRLIYYSQIVNDFQKGDIAEGYSVSREKKESFPLTVTSAQKNPTAFYLCASSPLDGTGKNIQHFGAGTRLSVL.

A few counts support this clonotype. The rearrangement links TRBV6-2 or TRBV6-3 to TRBJ2-1, with TRBD2 matching 13 bases. There are 18 residues in the CDR3. CDR1 is MNHEY and CDR2 is SVGEGT in the germline V gene. Trimming at V came to 2 bases and at J to 0 bases, leaving 4 bases not matched to a gene. The CDR3 spells CASSYGGLAGLSYNEQFF. CDR3 nucleotides: TGTGCCAGCAGTTACGGGGGACTAGCGGGGCTCTCCTACAATGAGCAGTTCTTC.

A note on this clonotype: A read error may explain this, as a much larger clone is one base away. The chain has TRBV25-1 and TRBJ2-5; D unresolved. This CDR3 spans 15 amino acids. CDR1 and CDR2 (germline): MGHDK, SYGVNS. This chain's CDR3 is CASSEFVGSTEAQYF. The CDR3 coding sequence is TGTGCCAGCAGTGAATTTGTAGGGTCTACAGAGGCCCAGTACTTC.

This clonotype was found many times. The rearrangement links TRBV29-1 to TRBJ2-5; no definite D call. CDR1 SQVTM and CDR2 ANQGSEA come from the germline V gene. The CDR3 totals 13 residues. Trimming removed 0 bases at V and 6 bases at J, with 11 bases between. The DNA of the CDR3 is TGCAGCGTTGAAGATCGGTTGTTAAAGACCCAGTACTTC. It encodes CSVEDRLLKTQYF. The whole variable domain, remainder taken from reference TRBV29-1 and TRBJ2-5, is SAVISQKPSRDICQRGTSLTIQCQVDSQVTMMFWYRQQPGQSLTLIATANQGSEATYESGFVIDKFPISRPNLTFSTLTVSNMSPEDSSIYLCSVEDRLLKTQYFGPGTRLLVL.

This clonotype was seen more than once but under ten times. The J gene is TRBJ1-5, the V gene TRBV27; no reliable D call. The V gene lost 9 bases and the J gene lost 0 bases, with 9 bases spanning the gap. The CDR3 is 13 residues long. Germline V CDR1 and CDR2: MNHEY, SMNVEV (reference sequence). The CDR3 nucleotides are TGTGCCAGTCGCAGTTATAGCAATCAGCCCCAGCATTTT. Amino acid sequence: CASRSYSNQPQHF.